This T cell receptor beta chain was retrieved from a study of shared clonotypes between healthy human individuals. Findings and limits, study-wide: Only blood samples were collected, and tissue repertoires likely differ.

The V and J ends lost 5 bases and 5 bases, in that order; junction bases with no gene match: 18. The germline gives CDR1 MNHEY, CDR2 SMNVEV (reference sequence). The CDR3 is made up of 17 amino acids. As concerns this clone: Its specificity is unknown.

Sequenced by immunoSEQ multiplex PCR; TCRdb stores in-frame clones only, minus some. The table lists 640,000 or so clones, about two thirds of them singletons. The sequence was obtained from a woman aged 25 to 39 in good health. Input material: memory CD4+ T cells sorted from blood. Subset of the sample: CD45RA-negative fraction. This chain connects TRBV27 to TRBJ2-7; 7 bases map to TRBD1. The CDR3 sequence: CASSLSPFDRVTNEQYF. The CDR3 bases are TGTGCCAGCAGTCTTTCCCCCTTCGACAGGGTTACAAACGAGCAGTACTTC.